This T cell receptor beta chain was obtained from a study of CD8+ T cells in alopecia areata. Study information: Those treated were given oral tofacitinib at 5 to 10 mg twice daily.

CDR1 is KGHSH and CDR2 is LQKENI in the germline V gene. There are 17 residues in the CDR3. Between the trimmed V and J ends, which lost 4 bases and 6 bases, there was a span of 24 bases. Sequencing used cDNA as its template, made by extracting RNA and reverse transcribing it. Data came from immunoSEQ multiplex PCR; TCRdb stores just in-frame clones and leaves some out. The repertoire holds more than 150,000 clones, with 50% to 75% as singletons. About this clone: Its antigen is not identified.

Study conclusions and caveats: Mice showed TCR sharing more clearly than patients did, possibly owing to HLA. Scalp lesions, especially in alopecia totalis/universalis, had higher clonality than normal scalp. Scalp repertoires also include resident alphabeta T cells from normal skin.

The chain links TRBV18 to TRBJ1-2; maybe TRBD1 (6 bases). The source of this sequence is a human donor with alopecia areata. The sequencing here drew on CD4+ T cells sorted from blood, taken at week 0. The chain's CDR3 is CASSRQTGGHTGNGYTF. The DNA for the CDR3 is TGTGCCAGCTCACGACAAACGGGGGGCCATACAGGGAATGGCTACACCTTC.